This TCR beta chain was found in a study of T cell repertoires in cytomegalovirus infection. Background on the study: CMV infection plus the matching HLA type was flagged by public TCR beta signatures.

On this clonotype itself: Antigen unknown.

Regarding the study as a whole: Summed frequency of public TCR beta families distinguished CMV carriers with the relevant HLA. Clonotype analysis showed dominance of the ex vivo response by HLA-C-restricted CMV-specific TCR beta clonotypes.

TCRdb re-analysed the reads in MiXCR, keeping a single row per CDR3 protein. The data show about 830,000 distinct CDR3 sequences, about 30% seen once. This CDR3 has 13 residues. The V end was cut by 8 bases, the J end by 4 bases, with 15 bases between. Germline V gene sequence: CDR1 MGHRA, CDR2 YSYEKL. This TCR derives from a human donor in good health (CMV status not recorded). Some clones in this sample may be carry-over from other donors' samples. Sequenced here: cultured CD8+ T cells from PBMCs, sampled from culture after CMV antigen stimulation. The genes are TRBV4-1 and TRBJ2-7; D uncertain. The CDR3 protein is CASCPQDGYEQYF. The CDR3 nucleotides are TGCGCCAGCTGCCCCCAGGACGGTTACGAGCAGTACTTC.